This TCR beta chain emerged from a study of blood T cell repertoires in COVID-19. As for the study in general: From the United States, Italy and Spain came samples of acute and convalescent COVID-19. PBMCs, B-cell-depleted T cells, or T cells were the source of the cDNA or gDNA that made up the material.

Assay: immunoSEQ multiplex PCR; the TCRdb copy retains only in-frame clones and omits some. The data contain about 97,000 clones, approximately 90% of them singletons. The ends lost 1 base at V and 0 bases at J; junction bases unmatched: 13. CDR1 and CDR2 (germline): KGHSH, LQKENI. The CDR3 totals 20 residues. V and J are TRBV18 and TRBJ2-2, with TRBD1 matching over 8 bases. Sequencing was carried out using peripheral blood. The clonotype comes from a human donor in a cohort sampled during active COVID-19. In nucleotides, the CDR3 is TGTGCCAGCTCACCACTAATAAACCCGAGGACAGGGACGAACACCGGGGAGCTGTTTTTT. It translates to CASSPLINPRTGTNTGELFF.